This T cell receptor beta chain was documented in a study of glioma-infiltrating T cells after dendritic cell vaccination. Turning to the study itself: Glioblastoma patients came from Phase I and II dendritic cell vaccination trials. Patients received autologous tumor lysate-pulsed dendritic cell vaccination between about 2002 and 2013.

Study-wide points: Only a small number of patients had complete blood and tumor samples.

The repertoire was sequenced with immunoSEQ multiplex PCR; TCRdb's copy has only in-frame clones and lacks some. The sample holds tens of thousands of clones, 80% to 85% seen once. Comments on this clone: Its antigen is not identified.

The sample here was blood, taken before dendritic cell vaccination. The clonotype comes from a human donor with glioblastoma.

The CDR3: CAWVPGTGGTRSFF. The CDR3 DNA reads as TGTGCCTGGGTCCCCGGGACAGGGGGTACTCGCTCCTTCTTT. The rearrangement joins TRBV30 to TRBJ1-1, with 11 bases lining up with TRBD1. Germline trimming cut 5 bases from V and 14 bases from J; bases unmatched to any gene: 16. The germline gives CDR1 GTSNPN, CDR2 SVGIG (reference sequence). The CDR3 runs 14 residues. The whole variable domain, filled in from reference TRBV30 and TRBJ1-1, reads SQTIHQWPATLVQPVGSPLSLECTVEGTSNPNLYWYRQAAGRGLQLLFYSVGIGQISSEVPQNLSASRPQDRQFILSSKKLLLSDSGFYLCAWVPGTGGTRSFFGQGTRLTVV.